This is a list of T cell receptor beta chains from one sample in a study of blood T cell repertoires in COVID-19. Measured with immunoSEQ multiplex PCR; TCRdb has only the in-frame clones, and not every one. The sample comprises about 220,000 clones, 82% of which are singletons, and around 3.4% rests with the top ten. Sequencing was performed on PBMCs or T cells enriched from blood (not recorded which). These TCRs come from a woman aged 60-75 years who had recovered from COVID-19. Each CDR3 is given with its conserved first and last residue. The D gene is left open where the match is weak. Expanded clones get a size class; other rows say once, few or many, or leave the size out.

CDR3 DNA	CDR3 protein	J gene	V gene	clone size	D gene
TGCGCCAGCAGCCCAGGACAGGGGGAAGGGTATGAGCAGTTCTTC	CASSPGQGEGYEQFF	TRBJ2-1	TRBV4-1	.	TRBD1
TGTGCCAGCAGTATACAGTACTCCTCTGGAAACACCATATATTTT	CASSIQYSSGNTIYF	TRBJ1-3	TRBV6-5	.	.
TGTGCCAGCAGCTTAGCTACAGACTGGACTAGCACAGATACGCAGTATTTT	CASSLATDWTSTDTQYF	TRBJ2-3	TRBV13	.	.
TGTGCCAGCAGCTTCCCTAGCGGGCGGGCTACCTACGAGCAGTACTTC	CASSFPSGRATYEQYF	TRBJ2-7	TRBV6-2/TRBV6-3	.	TRBD2
TGTGCCAGCAGCCGAAACCGTCACAGGGGAAACTATGGCTACACCTTC	CASSRNRHRGNYGYTF	TRBJ1-2	TRBV3-1/TRBV3-2	.	TRBD1
TGTGCCAGCAGCTTCCTTGACAGGAGTGGTGGCTACACCTTC	CASSFLDRSGGYTF	TRBJ1-2	TRBV5-4	.	.
TGTGCCAGCAGTTACCCTCGACTAGCGGGGACAGATACGCAGTATTTT	CASSYPRLAGTDTQYF	TRBJ2-3	TRBV6-2/TRBV6-3	many	TRBD2
TGTGCCAGCAGAGGTATAGCGGGAGGGGAAGAGACCCAGTACTTC	CASRGIAGGEETQYF	TRBJ2-5	TRBV25-1	.	TRBD2
TGCGCCAGCAGCGCCGGCGGGTCTGGGACCAACGTCCTGACTTTC	CASSAGGSGTNVLTF	TRBJ2-6	TRBV5-1	.	.
TGTGCCAGCAGCTTAAGACTAGCCTACAATGAGCAGTTCTTC	CASSLRLAYNEQFF	TRBJ2-1	TRBV11-2	few	.
TGTGCCAGCAGCAAAGTGAGCATCGGGGAGCTGTTTTTT	CASSKVSIGELFF	TRBJ2-2	TRBV21-1	.	.
TGTGCCAGCAGCACGCGAAGAACTCGCACAACTAATGAAAAACTGTTTTTT	CASSTRRTRTTNEKLFF	TRBJ1-4	TRBV7-2	.	.
TGTGCCGGTGAGAGGAACACTGAAGCTTTCTTT	CAGERNTEAFF	TRBJ1-1	TRBV30	.	.
TGCGCCAGCAGCACGGGGGGGCGCCACGAGCAGTACTTC	CASSTGGRHEQYF	TRBJ2-7	TRBV10-2	.	TRBD2
TGTGCCAGCAGTTATAGAGGGCTCCCGGAGACCCAGTACTTC	CASSYRGLPETQYF	TRBJ2-5	TRBV6-2/TRBV6-3	.	.
TGTGCCAGCAGCGAGACGGACAGGGACGGCTATGGCTACACCTTC	CASSETDRDGYGYTF	TRBJ1-2	TRBV7-9	few	TRBD1
TGCGCCAGCAGCTTGGCAGGGGGCGTCTCCTACGAGCAGTACTTC	CASSLAGGVSYEQYF	TRBJ2-7	TRBV5-1	once	TRBD1
TGTGCCAGCAGCTTAGTAACAGGATATAGCAATCAGCCCCAGCATTTT	CASSLVTGYSNQPQHF	TRBJ1-5	TRBV7-2	few	.
TGTGCCAGCACCCGCCAGGGACTGAGCTCCTATAATTCACCCCTCCACTTT	CASTRQGLSSYNSPLHF	TRBJ1-6	TRBV7-8	.	.
TGTGCCAGCAGCCAAGTCCGAGACAGGGGGGCTGAAGCTTTCTTT	CASSQVRDRGAEAFF	TRBJ1-1	TRBV3-1/TRBV3-2	few	TRBD1
TGTGCCAGCAGCTTTTCCGGCAGGGGGAATTCACCCCTCCACTTT	CASSFSGRGNSPLHF	TRBJ1-6	TRBV7-2	.	TRBD1
TGCGCCAGCAGCTCGGACAGAAAAGAGACCCAGTACTTC	CASSSDRKETQYF	TRBJ2-5	TRBV5-1	.	.
TGTGCCAGTAGTTTGGGACAGGGCGGCCCCGGGGAGCTGTTTTTT	CASSLGQGGPGELFF	TRBJ2-2	TRBV19	.	TRBD1
TGTGCCAGCAGTCCCCGGGGGACCTCGAACACTGAAGCTTTCTTT	CASSPRGTSNTEAFF	TRBJ1-1	TRBV27	.	.
TGCAGCGCGGGACTAGCGGCCGGGGGGGAGCAGTTCTTC	CSAGLAAGGEQFF	TRBJ2-1	TRBV29-1	.	TRBD2
TGTGCCAGTCGGAGAGACCGGGATTTACGTAATCAGCCCCAGCATTTT	CASRRDRDLRNQPQHF	TRBJ1-5	TRBV19	.	.
TGTGCCAGTAGTATATCCGGTTACAATGAGCAGTTCTTC	CASSISGYNEQFF	TRBJ2-1	TRBV19	.	.
TGTGCCAGCGGCGAACAGGGAGTAGGACAGCCCCAGCATTTT	CASGEQGVGQPQHF	TRBJ1-5	TRBV11-2	many	.
TGTGCCAGTAGTTCCGCGGGGGGGCGGGAGACCCAGTACTTC	CASSSAGGRETQYF	TRBJ2-5	TRBV19	.	TRBD2
TGTGCCAGTAGTCCTCATGAGAGCACAGATACGCAGTATTTT	CASSPHESTDTQYF	TRBJ2-3	TRBV19	once	.
TGTGCCAGCAGTTTATACACAGGGGTAGGACCAGATACGCAGTATTTT	CASSLYTGVGPDTQYF	TRBJ2-3	TRBV28	.	TRBD1
TGTGCCAGCAGCCAAGCCGGAGGGGTGGAACTGTTTTTT	CASSQAGGVELFF	TRBJ1-4	TRBV3-1/TRBV3-2	.	.
TGTGCCAGCAGGCTCGAGGGGGGGAGTACTGAAGCTTTCTTT	CASRLEGGSTEAFF	TRBJ1-1	TRBV6-5	.	.
TGTGCCAGCAGCCCCGGTCCCGGGACAGGGGGGAACTATGGCTACACCTTC	CASSPGPGTGGNYGYTF	TRBJ1-2	TRBV5-8	.	TRBD1
TGTGCCAGTAGTATGCCGGGTCAGCCCCAGCATTTT	CASSMPGQPQHF	TRBJ1-5	TRBV19	.	.
TGTGCCAGCAGCGGCCGGCAGGGAAATTCACCCCTCCACTTT	CASSGRQGNSPLHF	TRBJ1-6	TRBV7-9	.	.
TGTGCCAGCAGCCCATCGGCAGGGCACACCGGGGAGCTGTTTTTT	CASSPSAGHTGELFF	TRBJ2-2	TRBV11-2	.	.
TGTGCCAGCAGTTTCTCAGTGGACAGGGGGGACGAGCAGTACTTC	CASSFSVDRGDEQYF	TRBJ2-7	TRBV27	.	TRBD1
TGCGCCAGCAGCTACGACAGGGGCAGAGTACAAGAGACCCAGTACTTC	CASSYDRGRVQETQYF	TRBJ2-5	TRBV5-1	.	TRBD1
TGTGCCAGCCTCCTAGCGGGGCAAGAGACCCAGTACTTC	CASLLAGQETQYF	TRBJ2-5	TRBV3-1/TRBV3-2	.	TRBD2
TGTGCCAGCAGCCAAGAATCTCGAGGACTAGTGACAGATACGCAGTATTTT	CASSQESRGLVTDTQYF	TRBJ2-3	TRBV4-2	.	TRBD2
TGTGCCAGCAGTTTGGACAGGGTCACCGGGGAGCTGTTTTTT	CASSLDRVTGELFF	TRBJ2-2	TRBV6-2/TRBV6-3	.	TRBD1